A single sample gave rise to the 15 T cell receptor beta chains below, sequenced in a study of CD8+CD57+ T cells in acquired aplastic anemia. TCR beta VDJ and CDR3 profiles were obtained from a genomic DNA template. TCRdb ran MiXCR on the reads and lists one entry per CDR3 protein. The table has hundreds of thousands of distinct CDR3 sequences, less than 85% seen once; the top ten hold roughly two fifths. The patients chosen for sequencing had shown expansion of CD8+CD57+ cells (detected by flow cytometry). Sequencing input: sorted CD4+, CD8+, or CD8+CD57+ T cells (not recorded which) from PBMCs. The receptors here all came from a human donor with aplastic anemia.

The table lists this clonotype with many counts. The chain employs TRBV5-6 and TRBJ2-5; 9 bases align to TRBD1. The CDR3 extends over 14 amino acids. CDR1 and CDR2 from the germline V gene are SGHDT and YYEEEE. The trim removed 8 bases at V and 4 bases at J, leaving 9 bases unmatched. The CDR3 bases are TGTGCCAGTGACAGGGGGGTTATAGGAGAGACCCAGTACTTC. Its protein product is CASDRGVIGETQYF. Drawing the rest from reference TRBV5-6 and TRBJ2-5, the complete variable domain is DAGVTQSPTHLIKTRGQQVTLRCSPKSGHDTVSWYQQALGQGPQFIFQYYEEEERQRGNFPDRFSGHQFPNYSSELNVNALLLGDSALYLCASDRGVIGETQYFGPGTRLLVL.

This clonotype was seen just once. The junction shows a germline mismatch at one end, possibly a read error. The J gene is TRBJ2-3, the V gene TRBV7-7, with D unclear. From germline, CDR1 is SSHAT and CDR2 FNYEAQ (reference sequence). The CDR3 runs 14 residues. The CDR3 DNA is TGTGCCAGCAGCTTAGCCAGGCATCCCACCCAGTACTACTTT. Amino acids: CASSLARHPTQYYF. The full variable domain, rest sourced from reference TRBV7-7 and TRBJ2-3, is GAGVSQSPRYKVTKRGQDVTLRCDPISSHATLYWYQQALGQGPEFLTYFNYEAQPDKSGLPSDRFSAERPEGSISTLTIQRTEQRDSAMYRCASSLARHPTQYYFGPGTRLTVL.

About this clonotype: This likely comes from a read error, as the CDR3 has no conserved phenylalanine or tryptophan at its end. Because the CDR3's place on the DNA is in doubt, the DNA is left out and the CDR3 is given as listed by TCRdb. CDR3: CASSEEGYGEQYVGP. The chain employs TRBV2 and TRBJ1-1; the table's TRBD1 call for D was not verified on the DNA. The germline V gene encodes CDR1 SNHLY and CDR2 FYNNEI. The CDR3 region is 15 residues in length, termini included.

V gene TRBV9 combines with J gene TRBJ2-1; 9 bases are a match to TRBD2. With V trimmed by 3 bases and J by 8 bases, 12 bases remained unmatched. This CDR3 has 16 amino acids. Germline loops: CDR1 SGDLS, CDR2 YYNGEE. CDR3: CASSGEGGGRGDEQFF. The DNA of the CDR3 is TGTGCCAGCAGCGGAGAAGGGGGCGGGAGGGGCGATGAGCAGTTCTTC.

The rearrangement uses TRBV7-6 and TRBJ2-5; possibly TRBD2 for D (7 bases). V was cut by 6 bases and J by 1 base, with 12 bases left in between. This CDR3 has 14 amino acids. The germline CDR1 and CDR2 sequences are SGHVS and FNYEAQ. The CDR3 sequence is CASSRGATQETQYF. The CDR3 DNA reads TGTGCCAGCAGTCGGGGGGCTACCCAAGAGACCCAGTACTTC.

This clonotype occurred a few times. V gene TRBV11-3 combines with J gene TRBJ2-7, with TRBD1 matching over 7 bases. Looked up from germline, CDR1 is SGHNT and CDR2 is YENEEA. CDR3 length: 18 amino acids. The trim removed 3 bases at V and 1 base at J, leaving 15 bases unmatched. CDR3 amino acids: CASSFDPTGTALSYEQYV. The CDR3 region has the DNA TGTGCCAGCAGCTTTGATCCGACAGGGACAGCCCTTTCCTACGAGCAGTACGTC.

Concerning this clonotype: The junction and the germline gene differ at one end; a read error may be behind it. The CDR3 loop is CASSQDKSSKNTQFF. The CDR3 DNA follows: TGCGCCAGCAGCCAAGATAAGTCTAGTAAGAATACGCAGTTCTTC. J is TRBJ2-1 and V is TRBV9; D gene ambiguous. Germline V gene lookup returns CDR1 SGDLS and CDR2 YYNGEE. The CDR3 has 15 residues.

The V gene is TRBV7-2, the J gene TRBJ2-1; 7 positions match TRBD2. V lost 5 bases to trimming and J lost 7 bases; unmatched junction nucleotides: 14. The CDR3 runs 16 residues. Germline V gene lookup returns CDR1 SGHTA and CDR2 FQGNSA. CDR3 sequence: CASSQEGTTGYNEQFF. Written as DNA, the CDR3 is TGTGCCAGCAGCCAAGAGGGGACTACCGGCTATAATGAGCAGTTCTTC.

This clonotype showed up just a few times. Because the CDR3 is missing its conserved closing phenylalanine or tryptophan, this is likely a read error. The DNA is left out, because the CDR3 cannot be placed on it with certainty; the CDR3 is given as TCRdb lists it. This CDR3 reads CASSFRRSGGRDE. V gene TRBV7-9 combines with J gene TRBJ2-3; TRBD2 is the table's D call, not checked against the DNA. Inclusive of both ends, the CDR3 amounts to 13 amino acids. Germline CDR1 reads SEHNR; CDR2 reads FQNEAQ (reference sequence).

In its sample, this clonotype was seen once. Because the CDR3's place on the DNA is in doubt, the DNA is left out and the CDR3 is given as listed by TCRdb. V is TRBV19 and J is TRBJ2-7; the table gives TRBD2 as D, unverified against the DNA. Germline loops: CDR1 LNHDA, CDR2 SQIVND (reference sequence). The CDR3 sequence runs 18 residues, both termini included. CDR3 loop: CASSITSGGTAQFFGQYV.

As to this clonotype: This likely comes from a read error, as the CDR3 has no conserved phenylalanine or tryptophan at its end. The chain links TRBV14 to TRBJ1-2; no clear D gene. Looked up from germline, CDR1 is SGHDN and CDR2 is FVKESK. This CDR3 region has 15 residues. V lost 1 base and J 0 bases, leaving 9 bases between the germline ends. The CDR3, as DNA: TGTGCCAGCAGCCAAGCGGAAGGAGCTAACTATGGCTACACCCTC. Translating gives CASSQAEGANYGYTL.

A remark on this clonotype: This may arise from a read error, as a much more abundant clone is one base away. The V and J genes are TRBV9 and TRBJ1-1; D is ambiguous. This CDR3 contains 14 residues. Germline V gives CDR1 SGDLS, CDR2 YYNGEE. CDR3 nucleotide sequence: TGTGCCAGCAGCGTAGGGTCAGATACGCCGTATTTTGGCTTT. As protein: CASSVGSDTPYFGF. Drawing the rest from reference TRBV9 and TRBJ1-1, the complete variable domain is DSGVTQTPKHLITATGQRVTLRCSPRSGDLSVYWYQQSLDQGLQFLIQYYNGEERAKGNILERFSAQQFPDLHSELNLSSLELGDSALYFCASSVGSDTPYFGFGQGTRLTVV.

V and J are TRBV7-8 and TRBJ2-5; D gene uncertain. Trimming removed 4 bases at V and 12 bases at J, with 24 bases between. The CDR3 length is 15 residues. Germline CDR1 is SGHVS and CDR2 is FQNEAQ. Here the CDR3 reads CASSSPQREEYNEYF. CDR3 nucleotide sequence: TGTGCCAGCAGCTCCCCCCAGCGTGAAGAATACAATGAGTACTTC.

The chain links TRBV5-1 to TRBJ1-5, with unresolved D. Germline CDR1 is SGHRS and CDR2 is YFSETQ. V lost 4 bases and J 12 bases, leaving 17 bases between the germline ends. CDR3 length: 13 residues. The CDR3 spells CASSPLGDHDQHF. The DNA for the CDR3 is TGCGCCAGCAGCCCCCTTGGAGACCACGACCAGCATTTT.

The chain joins TRBV7-9 to TRBJ1-6, with D maybe TRBD1 (5 bases). The germline gives CDR1 SEHNR, CDR2 FQNEAQ (reference sequence). CDR3 length equals 16 residues. Trimming took 0 bases from V and 14 from J, leaving 20 bases between them. The CDR3 reads CASSLAGSYGANALHF. The CDR3 DNA is TGTGCCAGCAGCTTAGCGGGTAGCTACGGGGCTAACGCCCTCCACTTT.